The 27 T cell receptor beta chains reported below all come from one sample, sequenced in a study of OX40 agonist ivuxolimab in advanced cancers. Profiling relied on immunoSEQ multiplex PCR, and the TCRdb table lists in-frame clones only, not all of them. This sample has 45,000 to 60,000 clones, with roughly nine tenths found just once. This material consisted of CD4+ or CD8+ T cells sorted from blood, taken in a trial of the OX40 agonist ivuxolimab. Receptors originate from an adult with an advanced solid tumor such as melanoma, head and neck, liver or kidney cancer.

V gene TRBV5-5 combines with J gene TRBJ1-3, with 7 bases that match TRBD1. From germline, CDR1 is SGHKS and CDR2 YYEKEE (reference sequence). V lost 0 bases to trimming and J lost 4 bases; unmatched junction nucleotides: 13. The CDR3 totals 18 residues. The CDR3 here is CASSLEGAGQLLGNTIYF. Here the CDR3 DNA reads TGTGCCAGCAGCTTGGAGGGGGCAGGACAACTCCTCGGAAACACCATATATTTT.

The chain joins TRBV6-5 to TRBJ2-1, with D possibly matching TRBD1 (5 bases). Germline CDR1 is MNHEY and CDR2 is SVGAGI. The CDR3 is 14 amino acids. The V and J ends lost 10 bases and 5 bases respectively, with 18 bases between them. In DNA form, the CDR3 reads TGTGCCACCGTGGGGCGGCTCGCTAACAATGAGCAGTTCTTC. Translated: CATVGRLANNEQFF.

This chain connects TRBV2 to TRBJ2-5; D possibly matches TRBD1 or TRBD2 (5 bases each). V was pared by 4 bases and J by 5 bases, with 8 bases between. Germline lookup yields CDR1 SNHLY and CDR2 FYNNEI. There are 12 residues in the CDR3. CDR3 in amino acids: CASSGGGETQYF. CDR3 coding DNA: TGTGCCAGCAGTGGGGGCGGGGAGACCCAGTACTTC.

This rearrangement joins TRBV11-3 to TRBJ1-2; no firm D call. CDR1 is SGHNT and CDR2 is YENEEA in the germline V gene. The CDR3 contains 14 residues. V lost 3 bases and J lost 8, with 16 bases in between. The CDR3 DNA reads TGTGCCAGCAGCTTGGAACCCCAAGCCCACGGCTACACCTTC. Translated, it gives CASSLEPQAHGYTF.

This chain connects TRBV6-1 to TRBJ2-5; 12 bases fit TRBD2. The CDR3 is 15 residues long. CDR1 and CDR2 from the germline V gene are MNHNS and SASEGT. Trimming removed 3 bases from V and 13 bases from J; junction bases left unmatched: 12. CDR3 nucleotide sequence: TGTGCCAGCAGTGACCAACTAGCGGGGGGTCCCATGGGGTACTTC. It specifies CASSDQLAGGPMGYF.

The V call is TRBV9, the J call TRBJ2-1; 12 nucleotides match TRBD2. Germline V gene data show CDR1 as SGDLS and CDR2 as YYNGEE. J was trimmed by 0 bases and V by 2 bases; bases with no gene match: 9. This CDR3 region has 19 residues. CDR3 loop: CASSVASGGAISSYNEQFF. CDR3 bases: TGTGCCAGCAGCGTGGCTAGCGGGGGGGCCATCTCCTCCTACAATGAGCAGTTCTTC.

This chain links TRBV19 with TRBJ2-2, with no clear D. CDR3 length: 14 residues. Per the germline V gene, CDR1 is LNHDA and CDR2 is SQIVND (reference sequence). V lost 2 bases, J lost 0 bases, and 4 bases lay in between. The CDR3 sequence is CASSIPPNTGELFF. The CDR3 DNA reads as TGTGCCAGTAGTATACCCCCGAACACCGGGGAGCTGTTTTTT.

The chain links TRBV27 to TRBJ2-1; maybe TRBD1 (5 bases). Trimming took off 1 base at V and 9 bases at J, with 16 bases between the two ends. There are 15 residues in the CDR3. Germline CDR1 is MNHEY and CDR2 is SMNVEV (reference sequence). The DNA for the CDR3 is TGTGCCAGCAGTTTATTCCAGGGCCCTCAGAGTGAGCAGTTCTTC. Its protein product is CASSLFQGPQSEQFF.

The chain has TRBV19 and TRBJ1-1; the match to TRBD1 covers 7 bases. The germline gives CDR1 LNHDA, CDR2 SQIVND (reference sequence). This CDR3 has 16 amino acids. After removal of 2 bases from V and 1 base from J, the junction contained 7 bases not matched to a gene. The CDR3 reads CASSIRWTGQNTEAFF. As DNA, the CDR3 is TGTGCCAGTAGTATACGCTGGACAGGCCAGAACACTGAAGCTTTCTTT.

This chain uses TRBV21-1 with TRBJ2-5; the table's D call, TRBD1, was not checked against the DNA. TRBV21-1 is noted as a pseudogene. This CDR3 comprises 15 residues. DNA of the CDR3: TGTGCCAGCGGGCAACGGTTACAGGTAGGGGAGACCCAGTACTTC. It codes for CASGQRLQVGETQYF.

This clone is a singleton in its sample. V usage is TRBV19 and J usage is TRBJ2-1; D might be TRBD1 (6 bases). The CDR3 has 15 residues. Germline CDR1 is LNHDA and CDR2 is SQIVND (reference sequence). The V gene lost 7 bases and the J gene lost 7 bases, with 20 bases spanning the gap. This chain's CDR3 is CASTSGHSIENEQFF. In nucleotides, the CDR3 is TGTGCCAGTACCTCGGGACACTCTATTGAGAATGAGCAGTTCTTC.

The J gene is TRBJ2-5, the V gene TRBV4-2; TRBD1 agrees at 10 bases. Near its end, the DNA agrees better with TRBJ2-7, so the J call may be wrong. Germline assignment: CDR1 LGHNA and CDR2 YNFKEQ. This CDR3 region has 14 residues. CDR3 protein: CASSLRTGGDEQYF. DNA for the CDR3: TGTGCCAGCAGCCTCCGGACAGGGGGGGACGAGCAGTACTTC.

This clone has only one observation. The chain recombines TRBV2 with TRBJ2-1; unclear D gene. The length of the CDR3 is 13 residues. Germline V gene lookup returns CDR1 SNHLY and CDR2 FYNNEI. V dropped 4 bases and J dropped 4 bases, with 8 bases sitting between them. The CDR3 is CASSAPPYNEQFF. The CDR3 DNA reads as TGTGCCAGCAGTGCCCCCCCTTACAATGAGCAGTTCTTC.

The chain is built from TRBV27 and TRBJ2-3, with D perhaps given as TRBD1 or TRBD2 (6 bases each). V was clipped by 2 bases and J by 0 bases, with 9 bases between them. In germline, CDR1 is MNHEY, CDR2 SMNVEV (reference sequence). The CDR3 extends over 15 amino acids. CDR3 protein: CASSLTGTSTDTQYF. DNA for the CDR3: TGTGCCAGCAGTTTAACAGGGACTAGCACAGATACGCAGTATTTT.

The J gene is TRBJ2-1, the V gene TRBV7-9; D possibly corresponds to TRBD1 (6 bases). Trimming pared 7 bases from V and 8 bases from J, leaving 24 bases between. CDR3 length: 16 amino acids. The V gene's germline CDR1 is SEHNR and CDR2 FQNEAQ (reference sequence). The CDR3 bases are TGTGCCAGCACCCTAATCACAGGGTCTAAGGGGTATGAGCAGTTCTTC. Translation gives CASTLITGSKGYEQFF.

This sequence joins TRBV6-1 and TRBJ1-6; 7 nucleotides agree with TRBD1. Per the germline V gene, CDR1 is MNHNS and CDR2 is SASEGT. V dropped 0 bases and J dropped 10; count of bases not matched to a gene: 6. This CDR3 comprises 15 residues. The CDR3 nucleotides are TGTGCCAGCAGTGAAGCTCGGACAGGTGACTCACCCCTCCACTTT. Encoded protein: CASSEARTGDSPLHF.

This sequence joins TRBV9 and TRBJ2-1, with D possibly matching TRBD2 (6 bases). The germline gives CDR1 SGDLS, CDR2 YYNGEE. Trimming pared 4 bases from V and 14 bases from J, leaving 25 bases between. This CDR3 has 15 residues. CDR3 coding DNA: TGTGCCAGCAGCCCCACCCCACGGGAGCATACCGGGAAGTTCTTC. Amino acids: CASSPTPREHTGKFF.

The chain has TRBV6-5 and TRBJ1-3; no definite D call. The length of the CDR3 is 12 residues. The ends were cut back, 7 bases at V and 1 base at J, with 5 bases in the middle. Looked up from germline, CDR1 is MNHEY and CDR2 is SVGAGI. CDR3 sequence: CASTESGNTIYF. CDR3 bases: TGTGCCAGCACGGAGTCTGGAAACACCATATATTTT.

This clone occurred a few times. The chain employs TRBV28 and TRBJ2-3, with 10 bases aligning to TRBD2. CDR3 length equals 16 residues. Germline V gene lookup returns CDR1 MDHEN and CDR2 SYDVKM. The V and J ends lost 4 bases and 1 base, in that order; junction bases with no gene match: 5. The CDR3 sequence: CASSSLGLAGTDTQYF. The CDR3 DNA reads TGTGCCAGCAGTTCCCTAGGACTAGCGGGCACAGATACGCAGTATTTT.

This clone came up once. The chain uses TRBV6-1 and TRBJ1-1; D is possibly TRBD1 (5 bases). The germline gives CDR1 MNHNS, CDR2 SASEGT. V was cut by 7 bases and J by 0 bases, with 15 bases left in between. This CDR3 region has 15 residues. In nucleotides, the CDR3 is TGTGCCAGCACCATTAGGGGCAGCTTGAACACTGAAGCTTTCTTT. Amino acid sequence: CASTIRGSLNTEAFF.

The rearrangement links TRBV18 to TRBJ2-3, with 7 bases lining up with TRBD1. This CDR3 region has 14 residues. Germline loops: CDR1 KGHSH, CDR2 LQKENI. V was pared by 2 bases and J by 5 bases, with 4 bases of the junction left unmatched. The CDR3 protein is CASSPAQGRDTQYF. CDR3 DNA: TGTGCCAGCTCACCAGCACAGGGGAGAGATACGCAGTATTTT.

V usage is TRBV19 and J usage is TRBJ2-3; TRBD1 might be the D (5 bases). This CDR3 comprises 16 residues. Between the trimmed V and J ends, which lost 9 bases and 0 bases, there was a span of 19 bases. CDR1 and CDR2 (germline): LNHDA, SQIVND (reference sequence). The CDR3 is CASTRSQGLSTDTQYF. The DNA for the CDR3 is TGTGCCAGCACCCGGTCCCAGGGTCTGAGCACAGATACGCAGTATTTT. The variable domain in full, with the rest retrieved from reference TRBV19 and TRBJ2-3, is DGGITQSPKYLFRKEGQNVTLSCEQNLNHDAMYWYRQDPGQGLRLIYYSQIVNDFQKGDIAEGYSVSREKKESFPLTVTSAQKNPTAFYLCASTRSQGLSTDTQYFGPGTRLTVL.

This chain links TRBV9 with TRBJ2-4; no clear D. The germline V gene encodes CDR1 SGDLS and CDR2 YYNGEE. This CDR3 comprises 13 residues. The V end was cut by 0 bases, the J end by 5 bases, with 6 bases between. CDR3 bases: TGTGCCAGCAGCGTAGGTTCAGAAAACATTCAGTACTTC. Amino acids: CASSVGSENIQYF.

The rearrangement uses TRBV18 and TRBJ2-3, with D perhaps matching TRBD1 (5 bases). The V end was cut by 0 bases, the J end by 1 base, with 11 bases between. The CDR3 is made up of 16 amino acids. CDR1 is KGHSH and CDR2 is LQKENI in the germline V gene. CDR3 residues: CASSPPTVTRTDTQYF. The DNA of the CDR3 is TGTGCCAGCTCACCACCGACAGTTACCCGCACAGATACGCAGTATTTT.

V and J are TRBV5-4 and TRBJ1-1; possibly TRBD1 for D (6 bases). Trimming shortened V by 0 bases and J by 0 bases, and 12 bases separated the two germline ends. CDR1 is SGHNT, CDR2 YYREEE, per germline (reference sequence). CDR3 length: 16 residues. The CDR3 loop reads CASSLEGGNLNTEAFF. CDR3 DNA: TGTGCCAGCAGCTTGGAGGGGGGCAACTTGAACACTGAAGCTTTCTTT.

The rearrangement joins TRBV19 to TRBJ2-7, with D maybe TRBD1 (5 bases). Germline V CDR1 and CDR2: LNHDA, SQIVND (reference sequence). V was trimmed by 3 bases and J by 2 bases, leaving 14 bases between them. CDR3 size: 15 residues. CDR3 sequence reads: CASSMGQGSPYEQYF. The DNA of the CDR3 is TGTGCCAGTAGTATGGGGCAGGGCTCCCCCTACGAGCAGTACTTC. Combining the CDR3 with reference TRBV19 and TRBJ2-7 gives the whole variable domain DGGITQSPKYLFRKEGQNVTLSCEQNLNHDAMYWYRQDPGQGLRLIYYSQIVNDFQKGDIAEGYSVSREKKESFPLTVTSAQKNPTAFYLCASSMGQGSPYEQYFGPGTRLTVT.

The chain couples TRBV29-1 to TRBJ2-4; D uncertain. Deletions cut 5 bases from V and 0 bases from J, with 8 bases between. The germline V gene has CDR1 SQVTM and CDR2 ANQGSEA. This CDR3 is built from 13 residues. CDR3 DNA sequence: TGCAGCGTTTTAGAAAAAGCCAAAAACATTCAGTACTTC. It specifies CSVLEKAKNIQYF.